The TCR beta chain described here comes from a study of blood T cell repertoires in COVID-19. V dropped 2 bases and J dropped 3; count of bases not matched to a gene: 9. Germline V gene data show CDR1 as LNHDA and CDR2 as SQIVND (reference sequence). The CDR3 totals 16 residues. Some clones are missing from TCRdb's copy, which holds only in-frame ones; the method was immunoSEQ multiplex PCR. Among fewer than 200,000 clones listed, about 86% were seen once. This sequence was found in a man between 65 and 85 years old with active or convalescent COVID-19. The sequenced material came from peripheral blood. V is TRBV19 and J is TRBJ2-7; 8 positions match TRBD2. The CDR3 here is CASSISSAGGYYEQYF. The CDR3, as DNA: TGTGCCAGTAGTATATCCTCGGCGGGAGGCTACTACGAGCAGTACTTC.